Listed below are T cell receptor beta chains from one sample, sequenced in a study of a mutant IDH1 vaccine in newly diagnosed glioma. Which antigens these TCRs recognize remains unknown. Only in-frame clones appear in the TCRdb table, and some are missing; sequencing was by immunoSEQ multiplex PCR. The table lists around 56,000 clones, roughly 77% of them singletons, with about 8.8% in the top ten. This material consisted of PBMCs, taken from a glioma patient whose treatment included an IDH1 peptide vaccine. The origin of the receptors is a woman aged 35 to 49 with glioma. Some clones in this sample may be carry-over from other donors' samples. Each CDR3 is given with its conserved first and last residue. D genes are given only for firm matches. Clone size is stated in some rows and not others, as once, few, many or a class when expanded.

j_gene	d_gene	abundance	v_gene	CDR3aa	CDR3nt
TRBJ2-3	-	-	TRBV27	CASSPGTFTDTQYF	TGTGCCAGCAGTCCTGGGACCTTCACAGATACGCAGTATTTT
TRBJ2-7	-	-	TRBV11-2	CASSPPGREQYF	TGTGCCAGCAGCCCGCCTGGGCGCGAGCAGTACTTC
TRBJ1-1	-	few	TRBV7-9	CASSLDGRSPEAFF	TGTGCCAGCAGCTTAGATGGGCGGAGTCCCGAAGCTTTCTTT
TRBJ2-3	-	-	TRBV29-1	CSGGRAGSTDTQYF	TGCAGCGGGGGTCGGGCGGGGAGCACAGATACGCAGTATTTT
TRBJ1-5	-	-	TRBV11-2	CASSLTENQPQHF	TGTGCCAGCAGCTTGACAGAGAATCAGCCCCAGCATTTT
TRBJ2-5	-	-	TRBV6-5	CASRGQGGQETQYF	TGTGCCAGTCGGGGGCAGGGGGGCCAAGAGACCCAGTACTTC
TRBJ2-7	TRBD2	-	TRBV29-1	CSTRGGGSSYEQYF	TGCAGCACCCGCGGGGGGGGTTCCTCCTACGAGCAGTACTTC
TRBJ2-3	-	-	TRBV6-1	CASSEQGLTDTQYF	TGTGCCAGCAGTGAACAGGGGTTAACAGATACGCAGTATTTT
TRBJ2-7	-	-	TRBV4-3	CASSQDPLGVFEQYF	TGCGCCAGCAGCCAAGATCCTCTAGGGGTTTTCGAGCAGTACTTC
TRBJ2-2	-	once	TRBV18	CASSPSNRNTGELFF	TGTGCCAGCTCACCTTCCAACAGAAACACCGGGGAGCTGTTTTTT
TRBJ1-5	-	-	TRBV18	CASSLDSSRVQPQHF	TGTGCCAGCTCACTGGACAGCTCCAGGGTCCAGCCCCAGCATTTT
TRBJ2-3	-	-	TRBV5-1	CASSTGHSLLSTDTQYF	TGCGCCAGCAGCACGGGACATTCACTCCTCAGCACAGATACGCAGTATTTT
TRBJ2-3	TRBD1	few	TRBV4-1	CASSGTGTDTQYF	TGCGCCAGCAGCGGGACAGGGACAGATACGCAGTATTTT
TRBJ2-1	TRBD2	-	TRBV4-3	CASRPRLAGGFDYNEQFF	TGCGCCAGCAGACCGCGACTAGCGGGGGGTTTCGATTACAATGAGCAGTTCTTC
TRBJ1-6	TRBD1	-	TRBV18	CASSLDRGGSPLHF	TGTGCCAGCTCACTCGACAGGGGAGGTTCACCCCTCCACTTT
TRBJ1-1	TRBD1	-	TRBV27	CASSLLAGTGGNTEAFF	TGTGCCAGCAGTTTATTAGCCGGGACAGGGGGGAACACTGAAGCTTTCTTT
TRBJ2-1	TRBD2	-	TRBV11-3	CASSLVFTSGGALQFF	TGTGCCAGCAGCTTAGTGTTCACTAGCGGGGGGGCACTGCAGTTCTTC
TRBJ1-1	-	-	TRBV5-5	CASSFRVDTEAFF	TGTGCCAGCAGCTTTCGGGTCGACACTGAAGCTTTCTTT
TRBJ1-2	-	-	TRBV19	CASSISGPRRVGGYTF	TGTGCCAGTAGTATATCGGGGCCGAGACGGGTGGGCGGCTACACCTTC
TRBJ1-1	-	-	TRBV2	CAGQGQDTEAFF	TGTGCCGGGCAGGGGCAGGACACTGAAGCTTTCTTT
TRBJ1-2	-	-	TRBV5-1	CASSLLAGREGYTF	TGCGCCAGCAGCTTGCTCGCGGGACGGGAGGGCTACACCTTC
TRBJ2-3	-	-	TRBV10-3	CAISGPLTTQYF	TGTGCCATCAGTGGCCCCCTCACTACGCAGTATTTT
TRBJ1-1	-	few	TRBV6-5	CASSYNLNTEAFF	TGTGCCAGCAGTTACAATTTGAACACTGAAGCTTTCTTT
TRBJ2-7	-	-	TRBV18	CASSPRAGSYEQYF	TGTGCCAGCTCACCTAGGGCGGGCTCCTACGAGCAGTACTTC
TRBJ2-7	-	-	TRBV7-6	CASSLEGGYEQYF	TGTGCCAGCAGCTTAGAAGGGGGCTACGAGCAGTACTTC
TRBJ1-4	-	once	TRBV19	CASERRANEKLFF	TGTGCCAGTGAAAGGCGGGCTAATGAAAAACTGTTTTTT
TRBJ1-1	-	-	TRBV30	CAWDTGDNTEAFF	TGTGCCTGGGATACAGGAGATAACACTGAAGCTTTCTTT
TRBJ1-4	TRBD1	once	TRBV7-9	CASSLGNRGQGGTNEKLFF	TGTGCCAGCAGCTTAGGCAACAGGGGGCAAGGGGGAACTAATGAAAAACTGTTTTTT
TRBJ2-5	TRBD2	-	TRBV6-5	CASSYSTSGVQETQYF	TGTGCCAGCAGTTATTCTACTAGCGGTGTACAAGAGACCCAGTACTTC
TRBJ2-7	-	-	TRBV7-9	CASSSAWGTYEQYF	TGTGCCAGCAGCTCCGCGTGGGGGACCTACGAGCAGTACTTC
TRBJ2-2	-	-	TRBV6-5	CASSYSGRLPTGELFF	TGTGCCAGCAGTTACTCGGGACGGCTGCCCACCGGGGAGCTGTTTTTT